These 21 T cell receptor beta chains were sequenced from one sample in a study of a mutant IDH1 vaccine in newly diagnosed glioma. For these TCRs, the target antigens are not known. Noted time point: week 5, during vaccination. Doses comprised 300 ug of mutant IDH1 20-mer peptide each, plus topical imiquimod. The method was immunoSEQ multiplex PCR; TCRdb's version includes in-frame clones alone and lacks a portion of them. The data contain 70,000 to 90,000 clones, 91% of them singletons. The sample was PBMCs, taken from a glioma patient whose treatment included an IDH1 peptide vaccine. These receptors all come from a woman aged 45-65 years with glioma.

The chain combines TRBV21-1 with TRBJ2-3; the DNA was not used to check the table's D call, TRBD1. TRBV21-1 is marked as a pseudogene. This CDR3 has 15 amino acids. The CDR3 spells CASSSGQGVTDTQYF. CDR3 nucleotide sequence: TGTGCCAGCAGCTCGGGACAGGGCGTCACAGATACGCAGTATTTT.

The J gene is TRBJ2-2, the V gene TRBV10-3; D possibly uses TRBD1 or TRBD2 (5 bases each). Germline values: CDR1 ENHRY, CDR2 SYGVKD. This CDR3 contains 15 residues. The ends were cut back, 9 bases at V and 1 base at J, with 15 bases in the middle. The CDR3 region is CAIHTGTQNTGELFF. CDR3 in DNA: TGTGCCATACATACCGGGACCCAGAACACCGGGGAGCTGTTTTTT.

The chain is built from TRBV11-3 and TRBJ2-2; TRBD2 is a possible D gene (6 bases). The CDR3 consists of 15 residues. The V and J ends lost 0 bases and 5 bases respectively, with 10 bases between them. Germline CDR1 is SGHNT and CDR2 is YENEEA. The CDR3 spells CASSLERGRTGELFF. The DNA for the CDR3 is TGTGCCAGCAGCTTAGAAAGAGGGAGGACCGGGGAGCTGTTTTTT.

The genes are TRBV7-8 and TRBJ2-7, with D perhaps given as TRBD1 or TRBD2 (5 bases each). Per germline, CDR1 SGHVS and CDR2 FQNEAQ. V was clipped by 8 bases and J by 1 base, with 12 bases between them. This CDR3 comprises 13 residues. CDR3: CASSGDESYEQYF. CDR3 in DNA: TGTGCCAGCTCCGGGGACGAATCCTACGAGCAGTACTTC.

This clone has just a few counts. The chain has TRBV27 and TRBJ1-5; D uncertain. The V and J ends lost 4 bases and 3 bases respectively, with 4 bases between them. CDR1 is MNHEY and CDR2 is SMNVEV in the germline V gene (reference sequence). CDR3 length equals 12 residues. CDR3 sequence: CASSSYNQPQHF. The CDR3 coding sequence is TGTGCCAGCAGTTCCTACAATCAGCCCCAGCATTTT.

Only one count was recorded for this clone. Here the CDR3 reads CASSFSGGSYEQYF. The CDR3 DNA reads as TGTGCCAGCAGCTTCTCAGGGGGGAGCTACGAGCAGTACTTC. This chain connects TRBV6-5 to TRBJ2-7; perhaps TRBD1 as D (7 bases). Germline V gene data show CDR1 as MNHEY and CDR2 as SVGAGI. The CDR3 spans 14 residues. Between the trimmed V and J ends, which lost 6 bases and 3 bases, there was a span of 15 bases.

This chain links TRBV7-6 with TRBJ1-3; unclear D gene. Germline CDR1 SGHVS, CDR2 FNYEAQ. The CDR3 extends over 17 amino acids. Trimming took off 0 bases at V and 0 bases at J, with 12 bases between the two ends. The CDR3 region is CASSLAPLTSSGNTIYF. The CDR3, as DNA: TGTGCCAGCAGCTTAGCCCCCCTAACTAGCTCTGGAAACACCATATATTTT.

The V gene is TRBV7-9, the J gene TRBJ2-1; 9 bases line up with TRBD2. There are 17 residues in the CDR3. Trimming took 1 base from V and 3 from J; bases not matched to a gene: 7. CDR1 is SEHNR and CDR2 is FQNEAQ in the germline V gene (reference sequence). As DNA, the CDR3 is TGTGCCAGCAGCTTAGATGTTAGCGGGAGATTCTACAATGAGCAGTTCTTC. It specifies CASSLDVSGRFYNEQFF.

The J gene is TRBJ1-1, the V gene TRBV29-1, with no clear D. The V gene's germline CDR1 is SQVTM and CDR2 ANQGSEA. The CDR3 contains 14 residues. V dropped 7 bases and J dropped 2 bases, with 17 bases sitting between them. CDR3 amino acids: CSAPLVRDNTEAFF. For the CDR3, the DNA is TGCAGCGCACCGCTGGTTAGGGATAACACTGAAGCTTTCTTT.

The chain is built from TRBV28 and TRBJ2-5; D perhaps matches TRBD2 (6 bases). V lost 6 bases to trimming and J lost 2 bases, with 10 bases between them. This CDR3 comprises 13 residues. The germline V gene has CDR1 MDHEN and CDR2 SYDVKM. The CDR3 protein is CASSSSAQETQYF. CDR3 in DNA: TGTGCCAGCAGCTCTAGCGCACAAGAGACCCAGTACTTC. Together with reference TRBV28 and TRBJ2-5, the CDR3 gives the full variable domain: DVKVTQSSRYLVKRTGEKVFLECVQDMDHENMFWYRQDPGLGLRLIYFSYDVKMKEKGDIPEGYSVSREKKERFSLILESASTNQTSMYLCASSSSAQETQYFGPGTRLLVL.

This chain links TRBV6-1 with TRBJ1-3; no clear D. Trimming took 7 bases from V and 5 from J, leaving 3 bases between them. Germline loops: CDR1 MNHNS, CDR2 SASEGT. This CDR3 has 10 residues. In DNA form, the CDR3 reads TGTGCCAGCAAGCGAAACACCATATATTTT. This gives the protein CASKRNTIYF.

The chain joins TRBV5-1 to TRBJ2-3; 9 bases match TRBD2. The ends lost 1 base at V and 3 bases at J; junction bases unmatched: 3. The CDR3 covers 15 residues. Germline V gene lookup returns CDR1 SGHRS and CDR2 YFSETQ. The CDR3 reads CASSLWTSATDTQYF. The CDR3 coding sequence is TGCGCCAGCAGCTTGTGGACTAGCGCAACAGATACGCAGTATTTT.

A single count supports this clone. The chain has TRBV7-8 and TRBJ2-1, with D tentatively TRBD2 (5 bases). This CDR3 has 15 amino acids. Germline CDR1 SGHVS, CDR2 FQNEAQ. V lost 1 base and J 6 bases, leaving 13 bases between the germline ends. The CDR3 bases are TGTGCCAGCAGCTTAGTCCTAGCAGTACGCAATGAGCAGTTCTTC. This codes for CASSLVLAVRNEQFF.

The chain recombines TRBV30 with TRBJ2-3, with TRBD2 as a possible D gene (6 bases). The CDR3 is made up of 15 amino acids. Germline assignment: CDR1 GTSNPN and CDR2 SVGIG (reference sequence). Trimming shortened V by 0 bases and J by 0 bases, and 10 bases separated the two germline ends. CDR3 sequence (DNA): TGTGCCTGGAGTGTCGGGGGAGGAAGCACAGATACGCAGTATTTT. It yields the protein CAWSVGGGSTDTQYF.

The chain is built from TRBV2 and TRBJ2-1, with a weak D call TRBD2 (5 bases). V was pared by 6 bases and J by 5 bases, with 14 bases between. CDR3 length equals 14 residues. Per germline, CDR1 SNHLY and CDR2 FYNNEI. For the CDR3, the DNA is TGTGCCAGCAGCGGAGCCGGGAACAACAATGAGCAGTTCTTC. Translating gives CASSGAGNNNEQFF.

This chain joins TRBV5-4 and TRBJ1-2; 12 bases line up with TRBD1. Looked up from germline, CDR1 is SGHNT and CDR2 is YYREEE (reference sequence). J lost 5 bases, V lost 4 bases, and 6 bases had no gene match. The CDR3 runs to 15 residues. This chain's CDR3 is CASSVGTGGAYGYTF. The CDR3 DNA sequence: TGTGCCAGCAGCGTCGGGACAGGGGGCGCGTATGGCTACACCTTC. Looking up the rest from reference TRBV5-4 and TRBJ1-2 gives the full variable domain: ETGVTQSPTHLIKTRGQQVTLRCSSQSGHNTVSWYQQALGQGPQFIFQYYREEENGRGNFPPRFSGLQFPNYSSELNVNALELDDSALYLCASSVGTGGAYGYTFGSGTRLTVV.

V is TRBV18 and J is TRBJ2-7, with 9 nucleotides matching TRBD2. The V segment lost 3 bases and the J segment 5 bases; nucleotides outside the gene matches: 14. Germline V gene data show CDR1 as KGHSH and CDR2 as LQKENI. The CDR3 runs to 17 residues. The CDR3, as DNA: TGTGCCAGCTCACCCACCCCGAGGGTAGCGGGAGAACACGAGCAGTACTTC. This sequence encodes CASSPTPRVAGEHEQYF.

The chain is built from TRBV18 and TRBJ2-6; D perhaps matches TRBD2 (6 bases). The V end was cut by 6 bases, the J end by 0 bases, with 18 bases between. CDR3 length: 18 amino acids. CDR1 is KGHSH, CDR2 LQKENI, per germline. The CDR3 reads CASSPRGMPASGANVLTF. In DNA form, the CDR3 reads TGTGCCAGCTCGCCCCGGGGGATGCCGGCCTCTGGGGCCAACGTCCTGACTTTC. Full variable domain (remainder filled in from reference TRBV18 and TRBJ2-6): NAGVMQNPRHLVRRRGQEARLRCSPMKGHSHVYWYRQLPEEGLKFMVYLQKENIIDESGMPKERFSAEFPKEGPSILRIQQVVRGDSAAYFCASSPRGMPASGANVLTFGAGSRLTVL.

The rearrangement joins TRBV15 to TRBJ2-5; the match to TRBD1 covers 8 bases. The junction had 8 bases not matched to a gene; V was cut back by 9 bases and J by 2 bases. CDR1 is LNHNV, CDR2 YYDKDF, per germline (reference sequence). This CDR3 comprises 14 residues. CDR3 residues: CATRQGFLQETQYF. The CDR3 DNA reads as TGTGCCACACGACAGGGGTTCCTGCAAGAGACCCAGTACTTC.

The chain employs TRBV28 and TRBJ1-2; no definite D call. The V gene lost 5 bases and the J gene lost 8 bases, with 9 bases spanning the gap. This CDR3 is built from 11 residues. Germline V lookup: CDR1 MDHEN, CDR2 SYDVKM. The CDR3 region is CASSALYGYTF. The CDR3 DNA reads as TGTGCCAGCAGTGCGTTGTACGGCTACACCTTC.

The sample holds one count of this clone. The chain employs TRBV10-3 and TRBJ1-1; 12 bases align to TRBD1. With 5 bases clipped from V and 4 bases from J, the junction kept 5 bases outside the gene matches. The CDR3 extends over 15 amino acids. Per germline, CDR1 ENHRY and CDR2 SYGVKD. The CDR3 DNA reads as TGTGCCATCAGTCTACCGGGACAGGGGGCCACTGAAGCTTTCTTT. Its translation is CAISLPGQGATEAFF.